The sequence of this T cell receptor beta chain was determined in a study of cytomegalovirus exposure and HLA in healthy donors. Overall study findings and caveats: The study labeled 170 or so TCR beta chains cytomegalovirus-associated. As was reported, the classifier diagnosed cytomegalovirus status with high specificity and sensitivity. It was confirmed in vitro that three of the CMV-associated chains were specific for CMV antigens.

Germline V gives CDR1 MGHRA, CDR2 YSYEKL. The CDR3 contains 18 residues. Trimming stripped 0 bases from V and 4 bases from J, with 21 bases between. Profiling relied on immunoSEQ multiplex PCR, and the TCRdb table lists in-frame clones only, not all of them. The table has roughly 190,000 clones, more than 70% seen once. In regard to this clone: Its antigen is unidentified.

V gene TRBV4-1 combines with J gene TRBJ1-2; the D gene is possibly TRBD1 (6 bases). The sequencing sample was made of PBMCs. The sequence was obtained from a woman aged 18-29 years in good health and CMV-seronegative. This CDR3 is CASSQDPGEGGQAYGYTF. The CDR3 DNA follows: TGCGCCAGCAGCCAAGATCCAGGGGAGGGTGGGCAAGCCTATGGCTACACCTTC.